This T cell receptor (beta chain) was observed in a study of T cell repertoires in cytomegalovirus infection (dated by TCRdb to the late 2010s). Regarding the research as a whole: Donor HLA type was relevant to the analysis, as public TCR beta signatures indicated carriage of CMV infection together with the matching HLA type.

These reads were obtained on an Illumina HiSeq 1500. Using fastp trimming at Q25 and MiXCR clonotype assembly, TCRdb reanalyzed the public sequencing data and kept in-frame beta chains. Each entry merges the rows of one CDR3 protein and shows their most common DNA and genes. This sample lists about 150,000 distinct CDR3 sequences; 17% were detected once. Around a sixth of the sample is in the top ten clones. Reading from cysteine to phenylalanine, the CDR3 counts 15 amino acids. The CDR3 DNA has 45 bases and is translated from base 1. The junction carries 15 bases between V and J, which are trimmed by 5 bases and 4 bases respectively. CDR1 SGHVS and CDR2 FQNEAQ are derived from the germline V gene. This clonotype was observed at least ten times. Its recognized antigen is unknown. Per-base quality was not reported, and no clone a single base away is much larger than it. Summary of the overall study and its limitations: In both this cohort and an independent cohort of several hundred donors, the cumulative frequency of public TCR beta family members distinguished carriers of CMV infection plus the relevant HLA type. The ex vivo response was dominated by HLA-C-restricted CMV-specific TCR beta clonotypes, and the single most frequent clonotype in two of eight donors was supplied by these HLA-C-restricted clonotypes.

The sequencing input was CD8+ T cells from PBMCs. This clonotype originated in a human donor in good health (CMV status not recorded). Some clones in this sample may be carry-over from other donors' samples. The chain was built from TRBV7-8 and TRBJ2-1, and possibly TRBD2, on 7 matching bases. The nucleotide sequence is given as TGTGCCAGCAGCCGAGGGGGGGCCTTTTACAATGAGCAGTTCTTC. The resulting protein is CASSRGGAFYNEQFF.